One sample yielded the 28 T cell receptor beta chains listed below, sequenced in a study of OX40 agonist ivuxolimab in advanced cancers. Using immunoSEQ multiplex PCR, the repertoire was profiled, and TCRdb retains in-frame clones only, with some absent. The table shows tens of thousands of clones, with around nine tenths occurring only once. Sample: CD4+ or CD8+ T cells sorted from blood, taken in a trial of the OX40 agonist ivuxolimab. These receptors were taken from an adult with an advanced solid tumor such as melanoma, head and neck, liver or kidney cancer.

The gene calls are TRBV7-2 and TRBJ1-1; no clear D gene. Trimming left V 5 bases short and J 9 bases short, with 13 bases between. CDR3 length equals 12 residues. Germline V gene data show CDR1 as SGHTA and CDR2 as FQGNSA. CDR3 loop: CASSIQRRQAFF. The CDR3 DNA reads TGTGCCAGCAGCATACAGAGGCGACAAGCTTTCTTT.

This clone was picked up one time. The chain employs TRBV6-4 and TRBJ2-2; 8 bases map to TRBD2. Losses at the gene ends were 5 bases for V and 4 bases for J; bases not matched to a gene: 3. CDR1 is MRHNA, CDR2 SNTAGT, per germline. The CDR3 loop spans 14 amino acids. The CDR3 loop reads CASSRGGGTGELFF. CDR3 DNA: TGTGCCAGCAGTCGGGGGGGCGGCACCGGGGAGCTGTTTTTT.

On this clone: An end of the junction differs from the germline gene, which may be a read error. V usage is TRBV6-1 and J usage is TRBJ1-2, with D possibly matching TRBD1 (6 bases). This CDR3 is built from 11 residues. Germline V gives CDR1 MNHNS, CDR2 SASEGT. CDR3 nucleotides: TGTGCCAGCAGTAACAGGGAGAGAAACGCCTTC. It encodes CASSNRERNAF.

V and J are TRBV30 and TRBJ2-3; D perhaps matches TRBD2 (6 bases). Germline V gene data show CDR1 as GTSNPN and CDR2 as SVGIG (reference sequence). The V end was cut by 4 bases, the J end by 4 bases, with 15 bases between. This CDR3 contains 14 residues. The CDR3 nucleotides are TGTGCCTGGACCGTCTCGACTAGATCAGATACGCAGTATTTT. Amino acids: CAWTVSTRSDTQYF.

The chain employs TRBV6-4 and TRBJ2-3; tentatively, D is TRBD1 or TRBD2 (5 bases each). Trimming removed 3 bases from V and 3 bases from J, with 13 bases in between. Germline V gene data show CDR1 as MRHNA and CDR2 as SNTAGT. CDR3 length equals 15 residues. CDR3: CASSDGGMGTDTQYF. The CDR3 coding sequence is TGTGCCAGCAGTGATGGGGGAATGGGGACAGATACGCAGTATTTT.

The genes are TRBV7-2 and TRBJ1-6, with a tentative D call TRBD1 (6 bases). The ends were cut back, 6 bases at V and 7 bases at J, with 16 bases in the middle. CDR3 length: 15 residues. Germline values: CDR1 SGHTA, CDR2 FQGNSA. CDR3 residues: CASRPPGQLNSPLHF. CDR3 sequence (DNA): TGTGCCAGCAGGCCGCCGGGACAACTCAATTCACCCCTCCACTTT.

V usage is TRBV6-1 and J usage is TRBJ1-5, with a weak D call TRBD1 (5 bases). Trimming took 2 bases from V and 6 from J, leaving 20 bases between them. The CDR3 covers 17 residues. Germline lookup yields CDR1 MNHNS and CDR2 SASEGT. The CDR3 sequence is CASSEWGGLPPGQPQHF. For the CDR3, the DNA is TGTGCCAGCAGTGAATGGGGGGGACTCCCTCCGGGTCAGCCCCAGCATTTT.

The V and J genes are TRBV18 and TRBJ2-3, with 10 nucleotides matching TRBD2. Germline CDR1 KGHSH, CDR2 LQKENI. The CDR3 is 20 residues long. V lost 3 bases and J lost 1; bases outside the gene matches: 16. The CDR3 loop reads CASSPRQGGSGGAGTDTQYF. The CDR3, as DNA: TGTGCCAGCTCACCCCGACAGGGAGGCAGCGGGGGGGCCGGCACAGATACGCAGTATTTT.

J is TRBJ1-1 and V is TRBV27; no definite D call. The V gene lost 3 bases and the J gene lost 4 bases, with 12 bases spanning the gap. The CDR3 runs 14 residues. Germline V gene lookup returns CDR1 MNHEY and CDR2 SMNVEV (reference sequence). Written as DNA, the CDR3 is TGTGCCAGCAGTTTTAATGGGGTTGTCACTGAAGCTTTCTTT. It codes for CASSFNGVVTEAFF.

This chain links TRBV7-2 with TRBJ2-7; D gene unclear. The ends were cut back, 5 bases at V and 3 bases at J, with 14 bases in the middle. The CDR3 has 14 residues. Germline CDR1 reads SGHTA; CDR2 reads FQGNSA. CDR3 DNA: TGTGCCAGCAGCCCCATGGGTGGGGACTACGAGCAGTACTTC. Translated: CASSPMGGDYEQYF.

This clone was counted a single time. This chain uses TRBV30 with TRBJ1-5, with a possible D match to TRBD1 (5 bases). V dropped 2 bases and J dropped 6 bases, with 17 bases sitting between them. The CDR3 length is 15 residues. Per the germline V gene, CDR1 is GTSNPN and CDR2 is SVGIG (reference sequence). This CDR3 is CAWSHSVAGGQPQHF. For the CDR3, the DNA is TGTGCCTGGAGTCATTCGGTAGCGGGGGGTCAGCCCCAGCATTTT.

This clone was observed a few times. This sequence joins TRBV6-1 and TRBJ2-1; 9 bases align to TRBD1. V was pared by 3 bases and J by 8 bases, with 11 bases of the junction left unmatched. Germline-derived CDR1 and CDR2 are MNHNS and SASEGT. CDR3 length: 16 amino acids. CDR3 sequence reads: CASSDPGTGYNHEQFF. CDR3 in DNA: TGTGCCAGCAGTGACCCCGGGACAGGGTATAACCATGAGCAGTTCTTC.

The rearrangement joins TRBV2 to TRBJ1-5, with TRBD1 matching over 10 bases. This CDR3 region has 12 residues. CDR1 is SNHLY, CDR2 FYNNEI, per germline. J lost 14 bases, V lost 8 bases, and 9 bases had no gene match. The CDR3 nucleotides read TGTGCCAGCTCTCTGGGGGGGACAGGGGAGCATTTT. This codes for CASSLGGTGEHF.

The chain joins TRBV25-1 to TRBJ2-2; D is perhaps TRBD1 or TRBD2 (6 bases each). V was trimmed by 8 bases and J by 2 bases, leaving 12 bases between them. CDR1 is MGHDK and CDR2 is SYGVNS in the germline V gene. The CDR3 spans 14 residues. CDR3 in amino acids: CASGGTINTGELFF. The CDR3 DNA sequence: TGTGCCAGCGGCGGGACAATCAACACCGGGGAGCTGTTTTTT.

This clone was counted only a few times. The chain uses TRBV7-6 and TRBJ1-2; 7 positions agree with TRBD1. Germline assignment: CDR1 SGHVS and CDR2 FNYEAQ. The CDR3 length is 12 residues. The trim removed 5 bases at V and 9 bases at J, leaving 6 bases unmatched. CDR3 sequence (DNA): TGTGCCAGCAGCCGGGGACAGACAAGCTACACCTTC. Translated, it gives CASSRGQTSYTF.

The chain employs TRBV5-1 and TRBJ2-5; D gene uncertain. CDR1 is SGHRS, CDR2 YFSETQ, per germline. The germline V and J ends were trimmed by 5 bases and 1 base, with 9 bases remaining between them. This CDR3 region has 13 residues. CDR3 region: CASSSSVQETQYF. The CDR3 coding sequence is TGCGCCAGCAGTTCTTCAGTCCAAGAGACCCAGTACTTC. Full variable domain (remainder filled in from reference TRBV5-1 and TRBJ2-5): KAGVTQTPRYLIKTRGQQVTLSCSPISGHRSVSWYQQTPGQGLQFLFEYFSETQRNKGNFPGRFSGRQFSNSRSEMNVSTLELGDSALYLCASSSSVQETQYFGPGTRLLVL.

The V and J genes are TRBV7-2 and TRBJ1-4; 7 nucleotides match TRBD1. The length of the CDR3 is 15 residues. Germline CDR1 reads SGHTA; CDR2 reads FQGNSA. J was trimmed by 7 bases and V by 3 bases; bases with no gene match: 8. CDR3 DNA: TGTGCCAGCAGCTTCCCGGGACAGATGGGTGAAAAACTGTTTTTT. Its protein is CASSFPGQMGEKLFF.

CDR3 amino acids: CASSLVTSVSGELFF. The CDR3 DNA is TGCGCCAGCAGCTTGGTCACTAGCGTATCCGGGGAGCTGTTTTTT. This chain connects TRBV5-1 to TRBJ2-2; TRBD2 matches at 7 bases. V shed 0 bases and J 6 bases; nucleotides not matched to a gene: 5. Germline loops: CDR1 SGHRS, CDR2 YFSETQ. The CDR3 has 15 amino acids.

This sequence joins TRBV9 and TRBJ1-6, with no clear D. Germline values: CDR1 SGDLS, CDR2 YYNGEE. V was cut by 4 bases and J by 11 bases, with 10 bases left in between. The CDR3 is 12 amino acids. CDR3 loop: CASSSQAPPLHF. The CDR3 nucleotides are TGTGCCAGCAGCTCCCAGGCGCCACCCCTCCACTTT.

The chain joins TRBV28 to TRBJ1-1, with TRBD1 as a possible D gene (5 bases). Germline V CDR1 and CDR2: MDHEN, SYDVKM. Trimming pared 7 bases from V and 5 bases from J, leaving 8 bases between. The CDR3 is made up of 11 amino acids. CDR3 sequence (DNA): TGTGCCAGCAACCGGGGGACTGAAGCTTTCTTT. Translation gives CASNRGTEAFF.

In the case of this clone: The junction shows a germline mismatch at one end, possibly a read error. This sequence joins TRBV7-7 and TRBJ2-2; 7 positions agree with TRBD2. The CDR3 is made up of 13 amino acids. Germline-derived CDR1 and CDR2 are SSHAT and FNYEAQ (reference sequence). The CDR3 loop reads CASSLGGTGELFF. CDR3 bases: TGTGCTAGCAGCTTGGGAGGGACCGGGGAGCTGTTTTTT.

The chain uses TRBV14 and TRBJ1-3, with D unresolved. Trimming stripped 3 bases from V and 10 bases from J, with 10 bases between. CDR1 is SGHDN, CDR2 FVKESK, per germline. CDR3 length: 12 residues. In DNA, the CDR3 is TGTGCCAGCAGCCAGGTGCATTCAACCATATATTTT. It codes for CASSQVHSTIYF.

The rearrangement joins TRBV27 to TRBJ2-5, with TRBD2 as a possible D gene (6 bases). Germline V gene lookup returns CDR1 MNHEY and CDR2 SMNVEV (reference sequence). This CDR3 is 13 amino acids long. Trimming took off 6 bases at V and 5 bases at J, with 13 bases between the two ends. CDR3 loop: CASSDRGRETQYF. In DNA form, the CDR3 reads TGTGCCAGCAGCGATCGGGGGAGGGAGACCCAGTACTTC.

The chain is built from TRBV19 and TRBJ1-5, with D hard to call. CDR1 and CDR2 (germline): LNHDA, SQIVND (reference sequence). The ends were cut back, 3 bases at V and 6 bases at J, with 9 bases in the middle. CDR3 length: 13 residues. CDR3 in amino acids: CASSIKARQPQHF. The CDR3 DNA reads TGTGCCAGTAGTATTAAGGCGCGTCAGCCCCAGCATTTT. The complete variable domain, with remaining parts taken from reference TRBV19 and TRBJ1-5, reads DGGITQSPKYLFRKEGQNVTLSCEQNLNHDAMYWYRQDPGQGLRLIYYSQIVNDFQKGDIAEGYSVSREKKESFPLTVTSAQKNPTAFYLCASSIKARQPQHFGDGTRLSIL.

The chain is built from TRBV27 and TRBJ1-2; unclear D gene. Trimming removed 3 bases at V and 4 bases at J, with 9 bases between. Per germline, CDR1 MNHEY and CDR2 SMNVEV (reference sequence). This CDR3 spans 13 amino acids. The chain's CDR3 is CASSLGHLYGYTF. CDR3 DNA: TGTGCCAGCAGTTTGGGCCACCTCTATGGCTACACCTTC.

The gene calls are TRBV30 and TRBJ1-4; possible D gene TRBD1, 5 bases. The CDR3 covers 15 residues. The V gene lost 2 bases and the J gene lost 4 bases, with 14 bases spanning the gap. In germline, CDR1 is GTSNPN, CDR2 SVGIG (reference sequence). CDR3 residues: CAWSITGGINEKLFF. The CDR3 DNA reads TGTGCCTGGAGTATCACGGGGGGGATTAATGAAAAACTGTTTTTT.

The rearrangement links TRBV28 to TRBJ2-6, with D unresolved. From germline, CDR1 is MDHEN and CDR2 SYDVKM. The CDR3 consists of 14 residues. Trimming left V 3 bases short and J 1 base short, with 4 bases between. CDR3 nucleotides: TGTGCCAGCAGTTTCGTTTCTGGGGCCAACGTCCTGACTTTC. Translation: CASSFVSGANVLTF.

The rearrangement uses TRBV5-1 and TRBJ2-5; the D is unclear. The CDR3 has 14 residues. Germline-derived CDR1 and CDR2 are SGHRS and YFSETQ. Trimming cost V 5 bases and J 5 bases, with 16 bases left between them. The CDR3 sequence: CASRKMVERETQYF. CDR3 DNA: TGCGCCAGCAGAAAAATGGTAGAGAGGGAGACCCAGTACTTC.